A single sample gave rise to the 21 T cell receptor beta chains below, sequenced in a study of blood T cell repertoires in COVID-19. TCRdb's table, derived via immunoSEQ multiplex PCR, lists solely in-frame clones and lacks some. The table shows roughly 110,000 clones, with roughly 86% occurring only once. The sample comprised peripheral blood. The receptor source for this set is a man aged 40-55 years with acute or convalescent COVID-19.

This chain links TRBV27 with TRBJ2-3; D possibly corresponds to TRBD1 (6 bases). With 8 bases removed from V and 2 bases from J, the gap between germline ends came to 14 bases. The CDR3 contains 14 residues. Germline assignment: CDR1 MNHEY and CDR2 SMNVEV (reference sequence). Here the CDR3 DNA reads TGTGCCAGCCGGCTGACAGGACCCACAGATACGCAGTATTTT. It codes for CASRLTGPTDTQYF.

The rearrangement joins TRBV18 to TRBJ1-4; D is unresolved. The V and J ends lost 3 bases and 0 bases respectively, with 5 bases between them. The germline CDR1 and CDR2 sequences are KGHSH and LQKENI. This CDR3 region has 14 residues. The CDR3 bases are TGTGCCAGCTCACCGAGTGCAACTAATGAAAAACTGTTTTTT. The encoded protein is CASSPSATNEKLFF. Variable domain in full (rest from reference TRBV18 and TRBJ1-4): NAGVMQNPRHLVRRRGQEARLRCSPMKGHSHVYWYRQLPEEGLKFMVYLQKENIIDESGMPKERFSAEFPKEGPSILRIQQVVRGDSAAYFCASSPSATNEKLFFGSGTQLSVL.

This chain joins TRBV5-4 and TRBJ2-1, with D perhaps matching TRBD1 (5 bases). The germline CDR1 and CDR2 sequences are SGHNT and YYREEE (reference sequence). Trimming took off 0 bases at V and 12 bases at J, with 13 bases between the two ends. The CDR3 contains 13 residues. CDR3 protein: CASSLEFEDRQFF. The CDR3 coding sequence is TGTGCCAGCAGCTTGGAGTTTGAAGACAGGCAGTTCTTC.

CDR3 coding DNA: TGTGCCAGCAGTTATGAAGCGGGAGTGAACACCGGGGAGCTGTTTTTT. Amino acids: CASSYEAGVNTGELFF. The chain uses TRBV6-2 or TRBV6-3 and TRBJ2-2; 8 bases line up with TRBD2. The V and J ends lost 3 bases and 1 base, in that order; junction bases with no gene match: 4. This CDR3 spans 16 amino acids. Germline CDR1 MNHEY, CDR2 SVGEGT.

J is TRBJ1-1 and V is TRBV30; tentatively, D is TRBD1 (5 bases). V lost 3 bases to trimming and J lost 2 bases, with 16 bases between them. The CDR3 spans 15 residues. Germline CDR1 is GTSNPN and CDR2 is SVGIG (reference sequence). The DNA of the CDR3 is TGTGCCTGGAGAGAGAGGAAAGGACATAACACTGAAGCTTTCTTT. Translating it yields CAWRERKGHNTEAFF.

V and J are TRBV5-1 and TRBJ2-5; TRBD1 agrees at 7 bases. CDR1 and CDR2 from the germline V gene are SGHRS and YFSETQ. CDR3 size: 14 residues. V was clipped by 7 bases and J by 1 base; unmatched bases: 7. Here the CDR3 DNA reads TGCGCCAGCCGGGACAGAACTTCCCAAGAGACCCAGTACTTC. Amino acid sequence: CASRDRTSQETQYF.

V and J are TRBV5-4 and TRBJ2-5; 12 nucleotides line up with TRBD2. The germline CDR1 and CDR2 sequences are SGHNT and YYREEE (reference sequence). After removal of 0 bases from V and 4 bases from J, the junction contained 4 bases not matched to a gene. The CDR3 has 16 residues. The chain's CDR3 is CASSLASGGARETQYF. CDR3 DNA: TGTGCCAGCAGCTTGGCTAGCGGGGGGGCCAGAGAGACCCAGTACTTC.

This chain uses TRBV5-6 with TRBJ1-2; D unclear. CDR1 and CDR2 (germline): SGHDT, YYEEEE. There are 13 residues in the CDR3. V was shortened by 5 bases and J by 3 bases, with 11 bases between the two germline ends. In nucleotides, the CDR3 is TGTGCCAGCAGAGAAAATCGAGACTATGGCTACACCTTC. It is translated as CASRENRDYGYTF. The full variable domain, completed using reference TRBV5-6 and TRBJ1-2, is DAGVTQSPTHLIKTRGQQVTLRCSPKSGHDTVSWYQQALGQGPQFIFQYYEEEERQRGNFPDRFSGHQFPNYSSELNVNALLLGDSALYLCASRENRDYGYTFGSGTRLTVV.

This chain connects TRBV25-1 to TRBJ1-2; 7 bases match TRBD1. CDR1 and CDR2 from the germline V gene are MGHDK and SYGVNS. CDR3 length equals 15 residues. J was trimmed by 2 bases and V by 0 bases; bases with no gene match: 3. The chain's CDR3 is CASSEYGTANYGYTF. As DNA, the CDR3 is TGTGCCAGCAGTGAATATGGGACAGCCAACTATGGCTACACCTTC.

The V and J genes are TRBV24-1 and TRBJ2-2; perhaps TRBD1 as D (5 bases). Trimming stripped 4 bases from V and 0 bases from J, with 8 bases between. The CDR3 is 15 residues long. Germline lookup yields CDR1 KGHDR and CDR2 SFDVKD. CDR3 in DNA: TGTGCCACCAGTGACACAGGTTCGAACACCGGGGAGCTGTTTTTT. Its protein product is CATSDTGSNTGELFF.

V gene TRBV19 combines with J gene TRBJ2-7; no firm D call. Trimming stripped 0 bases from V and 2 bases from J, with 11 bases between. The CDR3 runs 15 residues. In germline, CDR1 is LNHDA, CDR2 SQIVND (reference sequence). The CDR3 DNA sequence: TGTGCCAGTAGTATAGACGTACAGCCGACCTACGAGCAGTACTTC. Translation: CASSIDVQPTYEQYF. The full variable domain, with the rest looked up from reference TRBV19 and TRBJ2-7, is DGGITQSPKYLFRKEGQNVTLSCEQNLNHDAMYWYRQDPGQGLRLIYYSQIVNDFQKGDIAEGYSVSREKKESFPLTVTSAQKNPTAFYLCASSIDVQPTYEQYFGPGTRLTVT.

The chain couples TRBV19 to TRBJ1-1; TRBD1 matches at 7 bases. Per germline, CDR1 LNHDA and CDR2 SQIVND (reference sequence). Losses at the gene ends were 5 bases for V and 4 bases for J; bases not matched to a gene: 13. The CDR3 is 16 amino acids. The CDR3 loop reads CASSSRGQSKPTEAFF. Written as DNA, the CDR3 is TGTGCCAGTAGTTCAAGGGGACAGTCAAAACCCACTGAAGCTTTCTTT.

The chain uses TRBV7-8 and TRBJ2-4; 9 bases match TRBD1. The junction had 11 bases not matched to a gene; V was cut back by 5 bases and J by 6 bases. CDR1 and CDR2 (germline): SGHVS, FQNEAQ. The CDR3 spans 16 residues. The CDR3 DNA is TGTGCCAGCAGCCCTACTGGGGGACAGGGATCAAACATTCAGTACTTC. As protein: CASSPTGGQGSNIQYF.

The chain combines TRBV30 with TRBJ1-1; D is ambiguous. CDR3 length: 12 residues. V shed 2 bases and J shed 9 bases, with 13 bases lying between them. Per germline, CDR1 GTSNPN and CDR2 SVGIG (reference sequence). This CDR3 is CAWSSQIVQAFF. The CDR3 coding sequence is TGTGCCTGGAGTTCCCAGATTGTCCAAGCTTTCTTT.

The chain employs TRBV4-1 and TRBJ1-2; tentatively, D is TRBD1 (5 bases). The germline V and J ends were trimmed by 0 bases and 7 bases, with 24 bases remaining between them. Germline CDR1 and CDR2: MGHRA and YSYEKL. This CDR3 has 18 residues. This CDR3 is CASSQDLSGTLLLGGYTF. In DNA form, the CDR3 reads TGCGCCAGCAGCCAAGATTTGTCCGGGACTCTCCTTTTGGGTGGCTACACCTTC.

V is TRBV5-6 and J is TRBJ2-1; tentative D call: TRBD2 (5 bases). The CDR3 has 14 amino acids. CDR1 is SGHDT, CDR2 YYEEEE, per germline. Trimming removed 0 bases at V and 10 bases at J, with 14 bases between. The CDR3 reads CASSLVSGRGEQFF. CDR3 nucleotide sequence: TGTGCCAGCAGCTTGGTGTCAGGCCGAGGGGAGCAGTTCTTC.

CDR3 sequence: CASSPLAGITDTQYF. CDR3 DNA sequence: TGTGCCAGCAGTCCACTAGCGGGGATCACAGATACGCAGTATTTT. V gene TRBV2 combines with J gene TRBJ2-3; 10 nucleotides align to TRBD2. V trimming: 5 bases; J trimming: 2 bases; junction bases outside the gene matches: 4. This CDR3 has 15 amino acids. Germline CDR1 SNHLY, CDR2 FYNNEI.

The chain recombines TRBV19 with TRBJ1-1; the D gene is possibly TRBD1 (6 bases). CDR1 is LNHDA and CDR2 is SQIVND in the germline V gene (reference sequence). The CDR3 runs 15 residues. The CDR3 bases are TGTGCTACGAGGCAGGGGTCGGGGCTGAACACTGAAGCTTTCTTT. It codes for CATRQGSGLNTEAFF.

The gene calls are TRBV3-1 (or the pseudogene TRBV3-2) and TRBJ2-1, with 13 positions matching TRBD2. The CDR3 totals 15 residues. Unmatched junction bases numbered 0, after V lost 1 base and J lost 6 bases. Germline V CDR1 and CDR2: LGHDT, YNNKEL (reference sequence). CDR3 residues: CASSQGTSGSNEQFF. As DNA, the CDR3 is TGTGCCAGCAGCCAAGGGACTAGCGGGAGCAATGAGCAGTTCTTC.

This rearrangement joins TRBV27 to TRBJ2-1, with 12 bases fitting TRBD2. The germline V gene has CDR1 MNHEY and CDR2 SMNVEV (reference sequence). The CDR3 totals 19 residues. V trimming: 0 bases; J trimming: 2 bases; junction bases outside the gene matches: 8. CDR3 coding DNA: TGTGCCAGCAGTTTATCGCGTGCTAGCGGGAGGGTCCCCTACAATGAGCAGTTCTTC. Translating it yields CASSLSRASGRVPYNEQFF.

This clone occurred a few times. V is TRBV27 and J is TRBJ2-2; 7 bases fit TRBD1. The CDR3 has 14 residues. V lost 3 bases and J lost 8; bases outside the gene matches: 6. The V gene's germline CDR1 is MNHEY and CDR2 SMNVEV (reference sequence). The CDR3 here is CASSFRDRRGELFF. For the CDR3, the DNA is TGTGCCAGCAGTTTTCGGGACAGAAGAGGGGAGCTGTTTTTT.